The clone carrying this T cell receptor (beta chain) was recorded a few times. What it recognizes is unknown. Germline V gene data show CDR1 as SGHRS and CDR2 as YFSETQ. This CDR3 has 14 amino acids. V was pared by 0 bases and J by 6 bases, with 7 bases between. This entry is derived from a study of identical twins. Each CDR3 protein is one row after TCRdb ran MiXCR on the 5' RACE reads. The profile shows hundreds of thousands of distinct CDR3 sequences, 20% to 25% of them singletons. Study-level points and caveats: The models gave estimates that fell short of the out-of-frame TCR alpha sharing seen in monozygotic twins. Insertion counts were lower in abundant cord blood beta clonotypes, a trend that memory repertoires did not show. Part of the zero-insertion signal could reflect confounding by invariant MAIT and iNKT cells.

These same records also appear under a second study, on yellow fever vaccine responses in identical twins. That work states: Twins showed a vaccine T cell response that reportedly seemed partly convergent, partly personalized.

This sequence originates from a woman in her late teens or twenties in good health. The chain links TRBV5-1 to TRBJ1-6, with a tentative D call TRBD1 (5 bases). Sequenced sample: CD4+ T cells sorted from blood. The CDR3 region is CASSLVGGNSPLHF. CDR3 nucleotide sequence: TGCGCCAGCAGCTTGGTTGGGGGTAATTCACCCCTCCACTTT. Based on the CDR3 plus reference TRBV5-1 and TRBJ1-6, the full variable domain is KAGVTQTPRYLIKTRGQQVTLSCSPISGHRSVSWYQQTPGQGLQFLFEYFSETQRNKGNFPGRFSGRQFSNSRSEMNVSTLELGDSALYLCASSLVGGNSPLHFGNGTRLTVT.